The clone carrying this T cell receptor beta chain was counted a few times. The sample comes from a study of cytomegalovirus exposure and HLA in healthy donors. Primers: 60 Vbeta forward and 13 Jbeta reverse. The method was immunoSEQ multiplex PCR; TCRdb's version includes in-frame clones alone and lacks a portion of them. The sample has fewer than 200,000 clones; approximately 80% are singletons. Germline V CDR1 and CDR2: MDHEN, SYDVKM. V was trimmed by 5 bases and J by 5 bases, leaving 13 bases between them. The CDR3 has 14 residues. The clonotype was recovered from a woman in her twenties or thirties in good health and CMV-seropositive. V gene TRBV28 combines with J gene TRBJ2-1; possibly TRBD2 for D (5 bases). Sequenced: PBMCs. CDR3: CASSPGGLHNEQFF. The CDR3 coding sequence is TGTGCCAGCAGTCCCGGAGGCCTCCACAATGAGCAGTTCTTC.